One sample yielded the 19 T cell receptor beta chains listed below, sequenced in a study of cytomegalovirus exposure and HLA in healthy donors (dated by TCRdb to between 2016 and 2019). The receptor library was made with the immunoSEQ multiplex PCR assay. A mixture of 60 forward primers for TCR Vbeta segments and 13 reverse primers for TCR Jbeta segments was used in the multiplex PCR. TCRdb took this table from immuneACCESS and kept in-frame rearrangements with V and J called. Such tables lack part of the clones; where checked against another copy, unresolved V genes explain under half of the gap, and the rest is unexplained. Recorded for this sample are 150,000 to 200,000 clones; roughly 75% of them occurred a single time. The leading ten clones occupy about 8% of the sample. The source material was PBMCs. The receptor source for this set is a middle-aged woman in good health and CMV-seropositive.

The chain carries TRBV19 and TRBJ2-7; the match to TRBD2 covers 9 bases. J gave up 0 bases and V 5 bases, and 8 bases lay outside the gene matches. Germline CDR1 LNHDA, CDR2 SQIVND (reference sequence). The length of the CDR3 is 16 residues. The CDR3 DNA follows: TGTGCCAGTAGTGCTATAGCGGGAGTGACCTCCTACGAGCAGTACTTC. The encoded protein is CASSAIAGVTSYEQYF.

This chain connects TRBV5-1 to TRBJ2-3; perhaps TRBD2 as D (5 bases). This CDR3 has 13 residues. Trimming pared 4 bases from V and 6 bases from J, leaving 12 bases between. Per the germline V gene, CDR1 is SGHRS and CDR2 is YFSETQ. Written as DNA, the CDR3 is TGCGCCAGCAGCCTCTACCCGGGGGATACGCAGTATTTT. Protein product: CASSLYPGDTQYF.

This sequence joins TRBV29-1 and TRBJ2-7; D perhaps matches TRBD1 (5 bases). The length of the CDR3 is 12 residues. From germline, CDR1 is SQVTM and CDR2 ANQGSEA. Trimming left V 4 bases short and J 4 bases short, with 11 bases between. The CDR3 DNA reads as TGCAGCGTTGGTGTCAGGGATTACGAGCAGTACTTC. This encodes CSVGVRDYEQYF.

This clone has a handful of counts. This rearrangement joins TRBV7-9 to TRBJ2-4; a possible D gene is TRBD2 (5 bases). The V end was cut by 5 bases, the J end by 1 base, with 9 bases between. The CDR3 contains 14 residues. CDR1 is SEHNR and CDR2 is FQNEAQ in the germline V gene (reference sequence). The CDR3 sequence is CASSPGEAKNIQYF. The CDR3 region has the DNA TGTGCCAGCAGCCCCGGGGAGGCCAAAAACATTCAGTACTTC.

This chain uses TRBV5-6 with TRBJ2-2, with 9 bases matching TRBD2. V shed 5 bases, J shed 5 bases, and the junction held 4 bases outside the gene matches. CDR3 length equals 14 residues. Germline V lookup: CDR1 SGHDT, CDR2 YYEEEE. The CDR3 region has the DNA TGTGCCAGCAGGCCGGGACTAGCTACCGGGGAGCTGTTTTTT. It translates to CASRPGLATGELFF.

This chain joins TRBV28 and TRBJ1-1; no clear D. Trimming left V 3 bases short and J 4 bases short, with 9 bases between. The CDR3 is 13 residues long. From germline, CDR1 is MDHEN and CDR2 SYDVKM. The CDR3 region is CASSFSRVTEAFF. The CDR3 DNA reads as TGTGCCAGCAGTTTTTCGAGGGTCACTGAAGCTTTCTTT. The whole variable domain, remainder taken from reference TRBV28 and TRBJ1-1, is DVKVTQSSRYLVKRTGEKVFLECVQDMDHENMFWYRQDPGLGLRLIYFSYDVKMKEKGDIPEGYSVSREKKERFSLILESASTNQTSMYLCASSFSRVTEAFFGQGTRLTVV.

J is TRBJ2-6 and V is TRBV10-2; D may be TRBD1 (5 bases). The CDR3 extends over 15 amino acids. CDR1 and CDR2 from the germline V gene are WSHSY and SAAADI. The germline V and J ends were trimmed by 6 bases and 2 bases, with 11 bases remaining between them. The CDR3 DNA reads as TGCGCCAGCAGGGGTTGGGGCGCTGGGGCCAACGTCCTGACTTTC. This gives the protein CASRGWGAGANVLTF.

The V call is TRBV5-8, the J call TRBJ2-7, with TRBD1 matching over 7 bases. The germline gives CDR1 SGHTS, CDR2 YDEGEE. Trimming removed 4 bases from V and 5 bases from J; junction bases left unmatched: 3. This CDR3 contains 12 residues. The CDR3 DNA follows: TGTGCCAGCAGCAACAGGGGTCACGAGCAGTACTTC. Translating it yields CASSNRGHEQYF.

The CDR3 region has the DNA TGTGCCAGCAGCCAGTGGGGGGGATTGAACACCGGGGAGCTGTTTTTT. Amino acids: CASSQWGGLNTGELFF. The chain uses TRBV7-3 and TRBJ2-2; 7 bases are shared with TRBD2. This CDR3 has 16 residues. Germline V CDR1 and CDR2: SGHTA, FQGTGA. V was clipped by 5 bases and J by 1 base; unmatched bases: 7. Using reference TRBV7-3 and TRBJ2-2 for the parts outside the CDR3, the full variable domain is GAGVSQTPSNKVTEKGKYVELRCDPISGHTALYWYRQSLGQGPEFLIYFQGTGAADDSGLPNDRFFAVRPEGSVSTLKIQRTERGDSAVYLCASSQWGGLNTGELFFGEGSRLTVL.

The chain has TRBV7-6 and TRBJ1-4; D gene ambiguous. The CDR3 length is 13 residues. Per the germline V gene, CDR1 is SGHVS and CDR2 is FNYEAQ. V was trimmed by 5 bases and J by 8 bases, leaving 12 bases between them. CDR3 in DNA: TGTGCCAGCAGCCTCGAGCGGGTGGAAAAACTGTTTTTT. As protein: CASSLERVEKLFF.

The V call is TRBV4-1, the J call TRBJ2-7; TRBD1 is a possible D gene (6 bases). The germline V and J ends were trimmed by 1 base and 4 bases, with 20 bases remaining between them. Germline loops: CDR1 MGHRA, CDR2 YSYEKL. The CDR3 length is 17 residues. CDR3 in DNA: TGCGCCAGCAGCCAAGGTATGACCGGGACAACTGCTTACGAGCAGTACTTC. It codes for CASSQGMTGTTAYEQYF.

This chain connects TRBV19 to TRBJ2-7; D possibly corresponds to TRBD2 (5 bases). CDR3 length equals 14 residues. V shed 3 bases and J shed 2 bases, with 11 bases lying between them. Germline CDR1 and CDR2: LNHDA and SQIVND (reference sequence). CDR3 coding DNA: TGTGCCAGTAGTATTTTTCTGGGAGCCTACGAGCAGTACTTC. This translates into CASSIFLGAYEQYF.

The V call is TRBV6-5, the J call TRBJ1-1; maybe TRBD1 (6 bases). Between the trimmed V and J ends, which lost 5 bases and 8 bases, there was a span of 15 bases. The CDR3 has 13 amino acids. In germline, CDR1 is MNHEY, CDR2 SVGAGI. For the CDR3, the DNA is TGTGCCAGCAGTCTCCAGATCAGGGGAGAAGCTTTCTTT. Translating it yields CASSLQIRGEAFF.

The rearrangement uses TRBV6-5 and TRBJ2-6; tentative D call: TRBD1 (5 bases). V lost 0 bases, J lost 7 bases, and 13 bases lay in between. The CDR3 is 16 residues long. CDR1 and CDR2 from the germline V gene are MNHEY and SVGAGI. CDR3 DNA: TGTGCCAGCAGTTACTCGAGACAGATCGCTGCCAACGTCCTGACTTTC. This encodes CASSYSRQIAANVLTF.

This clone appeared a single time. The CDR3 sequence: CASSLGSLSGKDNEQFF. CDR3 DNA: TGTGCCAGCAGCTTAGGATCACTATCCGGGAAAGACAATGAGCAGTTCTTC. The chain carries TRBV7-9 and TRBJ2-1; possibly TRBD2 for D (5 bases). Germline CDR1 is SEHNR and CDR2 is FQNEAQ (reference sequence). The CDR3 totals 17 residues. Trimming took off 1 base at V and 5 bases at J, with 18 bases between the two ends.

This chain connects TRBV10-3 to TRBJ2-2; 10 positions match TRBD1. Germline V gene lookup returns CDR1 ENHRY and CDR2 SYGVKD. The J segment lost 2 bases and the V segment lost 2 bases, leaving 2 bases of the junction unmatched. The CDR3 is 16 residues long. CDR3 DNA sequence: TGTGCCATCAGTGAGGGACAGGGGGTAAACACCGGGGAGCTGTTTTTT. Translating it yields CAISEGQGVNTGELFF.

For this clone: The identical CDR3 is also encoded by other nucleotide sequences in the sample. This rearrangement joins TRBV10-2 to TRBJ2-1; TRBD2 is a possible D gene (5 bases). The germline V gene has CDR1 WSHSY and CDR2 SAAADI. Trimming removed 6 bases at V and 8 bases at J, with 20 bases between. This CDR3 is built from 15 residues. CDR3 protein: CASSISGRAFYEQFF. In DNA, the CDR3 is TGCGCCAGCAGCATCAGCGGAAGGGCCTTCTATGAGCAGTTCTTC.

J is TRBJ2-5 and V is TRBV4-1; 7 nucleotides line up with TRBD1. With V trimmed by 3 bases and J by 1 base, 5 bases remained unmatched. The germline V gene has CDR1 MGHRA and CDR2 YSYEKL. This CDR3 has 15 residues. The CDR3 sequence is CASSQADRAQETQYF. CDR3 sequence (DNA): TGCGCCAGCAGCCAGGCAGACAGGGCCCAAGAGACCCAGTACTTC.

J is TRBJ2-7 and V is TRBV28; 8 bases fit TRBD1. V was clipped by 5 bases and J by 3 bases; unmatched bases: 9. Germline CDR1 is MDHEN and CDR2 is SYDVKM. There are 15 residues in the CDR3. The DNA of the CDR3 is TGTGCCAGCAGTCAGCCGGGACAGGCCCACTACGAGCAGTACTTC. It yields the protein CASSQPGQAHYEQYF. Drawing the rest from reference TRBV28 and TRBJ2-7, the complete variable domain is DVKVTQSSRYLVKRTGEKVFLECVQDMDHENMFWYRQDPGLGLRLIYFSYDVKMKEKGDIPEGYSVSREKKERFSLILESASTNQTSMYLCASSQPGQAHYEQYFGPGTRLTVT.